This T cell receptor (beta chain) was recovered during a study of shared clonotypes between healthy human individuals. Study results and limitations: Clonotypes that were shared across a few donors made up roughly 5% of naive CD4 clonotypes.

About this clone: Its cognate antigen is unknown.

Clones were read by immunoSEQ multiplex PCR, and TCRdb kept only the in-frame ones, dropping some. The sample holds 950,000 to 1,100,000 clones, around three quarters seen once. CDR1 is SEHNR, CDR2 FQNEAQ, per germline (reference sequence). The V gene lost 1 base and the J gene lost 2 bases, with 11 bases spanning the gap. This CDR3 region has 16 residues. The clonotype was recovered from a man in his late teens or twenties in good health. Some clones in this sample may be carry-over from other donors' samples. Sequencing used memory CD4+ T cells from PBMCs. Subset noted: CD45RA-negative fraction. This chain connects TRBV7-9 to TRBJ1-4; D is undetermined. CDR3 bases: TGTGCCAGCAGCTTAGGGGAGGCGGATACTAATGAAAAACTGTTTTTT. This translates into CASSLGEADTNEKLFF.